Following are 7 T cell receptor beta chains from one sample sequenced in a study of blood T cell repertoires in COVID-19. Repertoires were generated with immunoSEQ multiplex PCR, while TCRdb's copy carries only in-frame clones and drops some. Among just over 250,000 clones, approximately 90% were seen once, and the ten largest hold approximately 3.8%. The specimen was peripheral blood. Receptors were obtained from a man in his 60s who had recovered from COVID-19.

The rearrangement links TRBV29-1 to TRBJ2-7, with TRBD2 as a possible D gene (6 bases). Germline V gives CDR1 SQVTM, CDR2 ANQGSEA. The CDR3 totals 16 residues. Trimming stripped 1 base from V and 2 bases from J, with 18 bases between. The CDR3 DNA reads TGCAGCGTTGAAGGTCTCCTGGCGGGGCGCACCTACGAGCAGTACTTC. This translates into CSVEGLLAGRTYEQYF.

This chain joins TRBV12-3 or TRBV12-4 and TRBJ2-3; tentatively, D is TRBD2 (5 bases). CDR3 length: 13 amino acids. Trimming stripped 8 bases from V and 0 bases from J, with 9 bases between. The CDR3 DNA reads TGTGCCAGCCTGGGGAGAAGCACAGATACGCAGTATTTT. This gives the protein CASLGRSTDTQYF.

The gene calls are TRBV24-1 and TRBJ2-1; 9 nucleotides agree with TRBD1. This CDR3 is 14 amino acids long. Germline V CDR1 and CDR2: KGHDR, SFDVKD. The V and J ends lost 7 bases and 6 bases, in that order; junction bases with no gene match: 6. The CDR3 reads CATRSGTGLNEQFF. The CDR3 bases are TGTGCCACCAGATCCGGGACAGGGCTCAATGAGCAGTTCTTC.

The chain employs TRBV6-2 or TRBV6-3 and TRBJ2-1; the match to TRBD2 covers 13 bases. Germline loops: CDR1 MNHEY, CDR2 SVGEGT. Germline trimming cut 6 bases from V and 7 bases from J; bases unmatched to any gene: 6. The CDR3 length is 15 residues. The CDR3 bases are TGTGCCAGCAGCCGAACTAGCGGGGGGGCAAATGAGCAGTTCTTC. The encoded protein is CASSRTSGGANEQFF.

The chain links TRBV6-5 to TRBJ1-2; 9 positions agree with TRBD1. The V and J ends lost 4 bases and 6 bases, in that order; junction bases with no gene match: 6. The CDR3 is 14 amino acids. Per the germline V gene, CDR1 is MNHEY and CDR2 is SVGAGI. Here the CDR3 reads CASSSTGQGHGYTF. The CDR3 DNA sequence: TGTGCCAGCAGTTCTACGGGACAGGGCCATGGCTACACCTTC.

The chain has TRBV9 and TRBJ1-3, with 11 positions matching TRBD1. Germline trimming cut 2 bases from V and 2 bases from J; bases unmatched to any gene: 0. This CDR3 has 15 amino acids. The germline V gene encodes CDR1 SGDLS and CDR2 YYNGEE. The chain's CDR3 is CASSVDRGPGNTIYF. The CDR3, as DNA: TGTGCCAGCAGCGTGGACAGGGGGCCTGGAAACACCATATATTTT.

This chain uses TRBV18 with TRBJ2-2; a possible D gene is TRBD2 (5 bases). Trimming stripped 0 bases from V and 1 base from J, with 9 bases between. The CDR3 length is 16 residues. Looked up from germline, CDR1 is KGHSH and CDR2 is LQKENI. The CDR3 DNA reads TGTGCCAGCTCACCACCGGGCGGGCGGAACACCGGGGAGCTGTTTTTT. Encoded protein: CASSPPGGRNTGELFF. Based on the CDR3 plus reference TRBV18 and TRBJ2-2, the full variable domain is NAGVMQNPRHLVRRRGQEARLRCSPMKGHSHVYWYRQLPEEGLKFMVYLQKENIIDESGMPKERFSAEFPKEGPSILRIQQVVRGDSAAYFCASSPPGGRNTGELFFGEGSRLTVL.